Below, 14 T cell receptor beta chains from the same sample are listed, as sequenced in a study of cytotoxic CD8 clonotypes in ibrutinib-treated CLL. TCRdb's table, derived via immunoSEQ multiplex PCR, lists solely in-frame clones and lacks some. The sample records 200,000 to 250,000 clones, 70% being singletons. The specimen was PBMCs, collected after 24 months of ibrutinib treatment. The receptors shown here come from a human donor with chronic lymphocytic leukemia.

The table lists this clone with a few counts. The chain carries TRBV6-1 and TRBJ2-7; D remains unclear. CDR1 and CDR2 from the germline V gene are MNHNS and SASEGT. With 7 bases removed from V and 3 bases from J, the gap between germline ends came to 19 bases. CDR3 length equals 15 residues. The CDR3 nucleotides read TGTGCCAGCACCGAAGGGTCTGGCGGCCGCTACGAGCAGTACTTC. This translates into CASTEGSGGRYEQYF.

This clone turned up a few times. CDR3 amino acids: CAWSQGGSRADTQYF. CDR3 DNA: TGTGCCTGGAGCCAAGGCGGGAGCCGGGCAGATACGCAGTATTTT. The chain is built from TRBV30 and TRBJ2-3; the match to TRBD2 covers 7 bases. With 3 bases clipped from V and 4 bases from J, the junction kept 10 bases outside the gene matches. The CDR3 extends over 15 amino acids. Germline V gene data show CDR1 as GTSNPN and CDR2 as SVGIG (reference sequence).

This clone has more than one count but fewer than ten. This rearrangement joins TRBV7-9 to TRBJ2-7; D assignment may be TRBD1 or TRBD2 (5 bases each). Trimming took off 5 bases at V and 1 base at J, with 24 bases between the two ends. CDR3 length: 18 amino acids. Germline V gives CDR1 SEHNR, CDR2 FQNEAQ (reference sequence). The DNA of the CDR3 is TGTGCCAGCAGCCAAGAAGTGGTAGGGGCCTGGGAGTCCTACGAGCAGTACTTC. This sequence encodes CASSQEVVGAWESYEQYF. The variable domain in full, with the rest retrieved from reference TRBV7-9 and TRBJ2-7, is DTGVSQNPRHKITKRGQNVTFRCDPISEHNRLYWYRQTLGQGPEFLTYFQNEAQLEKSRLLSDRFSAERPKGSFSTLEIQRTEQGDSAMYLCASSQEVVGAWESYEQYFGPGTRLTVT.

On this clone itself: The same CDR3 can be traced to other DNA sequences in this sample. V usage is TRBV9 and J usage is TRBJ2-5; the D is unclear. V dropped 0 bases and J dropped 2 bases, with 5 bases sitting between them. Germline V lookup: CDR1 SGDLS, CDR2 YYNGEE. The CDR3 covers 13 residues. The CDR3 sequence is CASSVGDQETQYF. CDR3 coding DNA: TGTGCCAGCAGCGTAGGAGATCAAGAGACCCAGTACTTC.

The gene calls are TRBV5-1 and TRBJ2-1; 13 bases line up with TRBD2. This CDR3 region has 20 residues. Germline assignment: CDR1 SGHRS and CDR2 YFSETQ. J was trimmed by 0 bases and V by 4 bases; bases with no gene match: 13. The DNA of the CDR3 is TGCGCCAGCAGCCACATACCGGGACTAGCGGGGCCGAGCTCCTACAATGAGCAGTTCTTC. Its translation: CASSHIPGLAGPSSYNEQFF.

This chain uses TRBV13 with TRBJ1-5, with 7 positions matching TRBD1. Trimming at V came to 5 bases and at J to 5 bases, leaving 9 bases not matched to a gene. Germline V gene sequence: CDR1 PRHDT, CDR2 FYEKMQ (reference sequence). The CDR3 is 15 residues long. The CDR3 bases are TGTGCCAGCAGCACCGGCGGGACAGACTATCAGCCCCAGCATTTT. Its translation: CASSTGGTDYQPQHF.

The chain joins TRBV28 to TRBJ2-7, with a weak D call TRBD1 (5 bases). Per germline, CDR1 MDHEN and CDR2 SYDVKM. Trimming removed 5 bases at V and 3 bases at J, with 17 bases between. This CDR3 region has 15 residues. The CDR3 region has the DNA TGTGCCAGCAGTCCTCCGGACATTAGGGGCTACGAGCAGTACTTC. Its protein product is CASSPPDIRGYEQYF. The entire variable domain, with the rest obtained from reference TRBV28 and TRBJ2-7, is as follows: DVKVTQSSRYLVKRTGEKVFLECVQDMDHENMFWYRQDPGLGLRLIYFSYDVKMKEKGDIPEGYSVSREKKERFSLILESASTNQTSMYLCASSPPDIRGYEQYFGPGTRLTVT.

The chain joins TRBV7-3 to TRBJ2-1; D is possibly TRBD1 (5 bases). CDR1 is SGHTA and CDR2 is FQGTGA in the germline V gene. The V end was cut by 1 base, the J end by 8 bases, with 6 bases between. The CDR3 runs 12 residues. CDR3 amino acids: CASSLRGDEQFF. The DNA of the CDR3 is TGTGCCAGCAGCTTAAGGGGCGATGAGCAGTTCTTC. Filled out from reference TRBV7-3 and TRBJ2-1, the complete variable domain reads GAGVSQTPSNKVTEKGKYVELRCDPISGHTALYWYRQSLGQGPEFLIYFQGTGAADDSGLPNDRFFAVRPEGSVSTLKIQRTERGDSAVYLCASSLRGDEQFFGPGTRLTVL.

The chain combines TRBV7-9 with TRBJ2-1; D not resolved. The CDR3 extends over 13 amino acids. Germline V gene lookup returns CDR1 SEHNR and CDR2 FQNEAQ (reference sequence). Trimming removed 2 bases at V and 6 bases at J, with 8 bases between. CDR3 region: CASSLSSGNEQFF. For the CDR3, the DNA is TGTGCCAGCAGCTTATCATCCGGCAATGAGCAGTTCTTC.

The CDR3 protein is CSVGQSNTGELFF. In nucleotides, the CDR3 is TGCAGCGTGGGACAGAGCAACACCGGGGAGCTGTTTTTT. V gene TRBV29-1 combines with J gene TRBJ2-2, with 7 nucleotides matching TRBD1. V shed 6 bases and J 2 bases; nucleotides not matched to a gene: 3. This CDR3 comprises 13 residues. From germline, CDR1 is SQVTM and CDR2 ANQGSEA.

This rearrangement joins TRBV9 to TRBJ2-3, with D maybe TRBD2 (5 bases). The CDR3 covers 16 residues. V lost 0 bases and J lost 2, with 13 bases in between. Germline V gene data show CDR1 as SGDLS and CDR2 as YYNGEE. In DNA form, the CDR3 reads TGTGCCAGCAGCGTAGAGGCTAGCCTCACCACAGATACGCAGTATTTT. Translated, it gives CASSVEASLTTDTQYF. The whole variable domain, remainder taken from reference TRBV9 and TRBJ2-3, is DSGVTQTPKHLITATGQRVTLRCSPRSGDLSVYWYQQSLDQGLQFLIQYYNGEERAKGNILERFSAQQFPDLHSELNLSSLELGDSALYFCASSVEASLTTDTQYFGPGTRLTVL.

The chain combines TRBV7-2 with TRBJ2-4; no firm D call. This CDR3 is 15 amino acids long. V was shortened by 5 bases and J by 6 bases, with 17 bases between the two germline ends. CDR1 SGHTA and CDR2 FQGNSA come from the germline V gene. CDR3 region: CASSPLTLGTNIQYF. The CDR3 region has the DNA TGTGCCAGCAGCCCCCTGACTCTCGGCACAAACATTCAGTACTTC.

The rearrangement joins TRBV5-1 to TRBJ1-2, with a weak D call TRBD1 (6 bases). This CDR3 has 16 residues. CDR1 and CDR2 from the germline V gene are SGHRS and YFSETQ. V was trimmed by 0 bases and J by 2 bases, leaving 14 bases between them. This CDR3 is CASSLALDRRNYGYTF. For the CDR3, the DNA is TGCGCCAGCAGCTTGGCCCTCGACAGGAGGAACTATGGCTACACCTTC.

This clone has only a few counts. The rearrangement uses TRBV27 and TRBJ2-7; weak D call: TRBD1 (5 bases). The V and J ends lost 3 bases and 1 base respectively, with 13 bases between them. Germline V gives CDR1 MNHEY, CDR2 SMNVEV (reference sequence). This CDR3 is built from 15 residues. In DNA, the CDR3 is TGTGCCAGCAGTTTTTTCCCCGACAGTTCCTACGAGCAGTACTTC. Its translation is CASSFFPDSSYEQYF.